Ten or more counts support the clone carrying this T cell receptor beta chain. The antigen remains unidentified. The V gene's germline CDR1 is SGHTA and CDR2 FQGNSA. After removal of 5 bases from V and 6 bases from J, the junction contained 9 bases not matched to a gene. The CDR3 runs 15 residues. Specified time point: patch test 1, 2 weeks after DPC sensitization. The treatment is: therapeutic diphenylcyclopropenone sensitization with weekly scalp DPC. The template was total RNA from unfractionated whole blood. Individual cDNA molecules (in the library) carried attached unique molecular identifiers. TCRdb processed the RACE reads anew with MiXCR; each CDR3 protein has one entry. The sample carries 300,000 to 350,000 distinct CDR3 sequences, approximately 6.3% recorded once. This specimen comes from a study of human T cells and chemical hapten exposure. Study-level background: Patients having alopecia areata, totalis or universalis were mostly female.

Study-level findings and limits: Expanded TCR sets contained significantly more large CDR3 similarity clusters than controls.

The sequencing here drew on whole blood, taken in connection with sensitization to the hapten diphenylcyclopropenone (DPC). This chain joins TRBV7-2 and TRBJ2-1; 8 nucleotides align to TRBD2. The TCR was taken from a young woman with alopecia areata. Some clones in this sample may be carry-over from other donors' samples. DNA of the CDR3: TGTGCCAGCAGCCCATTGCGGGGGGCGGTCAATGAGCAGTTCTTC. It yields the protein CASSPLRGAVNEQFF.